Each of the 16 T cell receptor beta chains below was sequenced from the same sample in a study of cytomegalovirus exposure and HLA in healthy donors (dated by TCRdb to 2015 to 2018). Preparation of the library involved the immunoSEQ multiplex PCR assay. The multiplex PCR relied on a mix of 60 forward primers for TCR Vbeta segments and 13 reverse primers for TCR Jbeta segments. Entries here come from immuneACCESS through TCRdb and include only in-frame sequences with V and J called. Some clones fail to appear in such tables; in the studies checked, an unresolved V gene covers under half of the shortfall, and the cause of the remainder is unknown. This sample has under 200,000 clones in its table, and roughly 75% of those were observed once. 1.3% to 1.5% of the sample is held by the ten biggest clonotypes. The sample taken for sequencing was PBMCs. The receptors come from a man aged 18 to 29 in good health and CMV-seronegative.

V usage is TRBV25-1 and J usage is TRBJ2-2, with 10 bases fitting TRBD2. There are 16 residues in the CDR3. In germline, CDR1 is MGHDK, CDR2 SYGVNS. Trimming removed 1 base from V and 5 bases from J; junction bases left unmatched: 4. DNA of the CDR3: TGTGCCAGCAGTGAATGGGGGACTAGCGAGACCGGGGAGCTGTTTTTT. The encoded protein is CASSEWGTSETGELFF. Full variable domain (remainder filled in from reference TRBV25-1 and TRBJ2-2): EADIYQTPRYLVIGTGKKITLECSQTMGHDKMYWYQQDPGMELHLIHYSYGVNSTEKGDLSSESTVSRIRTEHFPLTLESARPSHTSQYLCASSEWGTSETGELFFGEGSRLTVL.

V usage is TRBV7-2 and J usage is TRBJ2-3; TRBD2 matches 9 bases. V dropped 1 base and J dropped 4; count of bases not matched to a gene: 6. The CDR3 is made up of 16 amino acids. Germline V gene sequence: CDR1 SGHTA, CDR2 FQGNSA. DNA for the CDR3: TGTGCCAGCAGCTTAGTAGCTAGCGGGAACTCAGATACGCAGTATTTT. This gives the protein CASSLVASGNSDTQYF.

The J gene is TRBJ2-1, the V gene TRBV5-6; D possibly corresponds to TRBD2 (5 bases). Trimming took off 0 bases at V and 4 bases at J, with 14 bases between the two ends. Germline-derived CDR1 and CDR2 are SGHDT and YYEEEE. The CDR3 is made up of 16 amino acids. The CDR3 region has the DNA TGTGCCAGCAGCTTGGGAGCCTCGCGGGTTTACAATGAGCAGTTCTTC. Its translation: CASSLGASRVYNEQFF.

The V and J genes are TRBV4-1 and TRBJ2-3; unclear D gene. The CDR3 runs to 15 residues. With 1 base removed from V and 1 base from J, the gap between germline ends came to 9 bases. CDR1 is MGHRA and CDR2 is YSYEKL in the germline V gene. The CDR3 region is CASSQVRSGTDTQYF. DNA for the CDR3: TGCGCCAGCAGCCAAGTTCGGAGTGGCACAGATACGCAGTATTTT.

The chain couples TRBV28 to TRBJ2-7; tentatively, D is TRBD1 (6 bases). The V end lost 0 bases, the J end lost 4 bases, and 13 bases lay between the germline ends. Germline CDR1 MDHEN, CDR2 SYDVKM. CDR3 length: 15 residues. DNA for the CDR3: TGTGCCAGCAGTTTATGGGGGGCCGAGTTGTACGAGCAGTACTTC. Encoded protein: CASSLWGAELYEQYF.

CDR3: CASSLGGGSGTDTQYF. The CDR3 DNA is TGTGCCAGCAGCTTAGGGGGCGGGAGTGGAACAGATACGCAGTATTTT. This chain joins TRBV7-9 and TRBJ2-3; 7 nucleotides align to TRBD2. Germline V gene data show CDR1 as SEHNR and CDR2 as FQNEAQ (reference sequence). The CDR3 has 16 amino acids. V was pared by 1 base and J by 3 bases, with 7 bases of the junction left unmatched.

The chain combines TRBV4-1 with TRBJ1-2, with 7 bases that match TRBD1. The CDR3 spans 15 residues. Germline CDR1 and CDR2: MGHRA and YSYEKL. J gave up 5 bases and V 0 bases, and 6 bases lay outside the gene matches. The DNA for the CDR3 is TGCGCCAGCAGCCAAGATGAGGGGGCATGGTATGGCTACACCTTC. Translating it yields CASSQDEGAWYGYTF.

This clone was found a few times. The rearrangement links TRBV27 to TRBJ1-4, with D unresolved. Trimming shortened V by 5 bases and J by 10 bases, and 17 bases separated the two germline ends. Germline CDR1 is MNHEY and CDR2 is SMNVEV (reference sequence). The CDR3 sequence is 14 residues long. The CDR3, as DNA: TGTGCCAGCAGTCTCGACGGAGGATTGGGAAAACTGTTTTTT. This sequence encodes CASSLDGGLGKLFF. Using reference TRBV27 and TRBJ1-4 for the parts outside the CDR3, the full variable domain is EAQVTQNPRYLITVTGKKLTVTCSQNMNHEYMSWYRQDPGLGLRQIYYSMNVEVTDKGDVPEGYKVSRKEKRNFPLILESPSPNQTSLYFCASSLDGGLGKLFFGSGTQLSVL.

The rearrangement joins TRBV7-2 to TRBJ1-1, with 7 bases identical to TRBD1. Germline trimming cut 4 bases from V and 4 bases from J; bases unmatched to any gene: 9. This CDR3 is 15 amino acids long. The germline V gene has CDR1 SGHTA and CDR2 FQGNSA. DNA for the CDR3: TGTGCCAGCAGCTCATGGACCCACAGGGGCACTGAAGCTTTCTTT. Translating gives CASSSWTHRGTEAFF.

The chain carries TRBV9 and TRBJ2-7; possible D gene TRBD2, 5 bases. CDR3 size: 11 residues. CDR1 and CDR2 (germline): SGDLS, YYNGEE. V was clipped by 4 bases and J by 6 bases, with 8 bases between them. The DNA for the CDR3 is TGTGCCAGCAGCTCGAGCGGCGAGCAGTACTTC. Translation gives CASSSSGEQYF.

The chain combines TRBV9 with TRBJ2-4, with 10 positions matching TRBD1. The CDR3 is 16 residues long. V lost 4 bases, J lost 8 bases, and 12 bases stayed unmatched. The germline V gene has CDR1 SGDLS and CDR2 YYNGEE. CDR3 protein: CASSTAGTGASDIQYF. CDR3 in DNA: TGTGCCAGCAGCACCGCCGGGACAGGGGCCTCAGACATTCAGTACTTC.

V usage is TRBV28 and J usage is TRBJ2-7, with D possibly matching TRBD1 (5 bases). CDR3 length: 13 amino acids. Germline V gives CDR1 MDHEN, CDR2 SYDVKM. V gave up 8 bases and J gave up 1 base, with 12 bases separating them. The CDR3 loop reads CASCPSGSYEQYF. In DNA form, the CDR3 reads TGTGCCAGCTGTCCTTCAGGGTCCTACGAGCAGTACTTC.

This rearrangement joins TRBV9 to TRBJ1-3; D is ambiguous. CDR3 length: 18 residues. Germline V gene lookup returns CDR1 SGDLS and CDR2 YYNGEE. Trimming left V 0 bases short and J 4 bases short, with 20 bases between. In nucleotides, the CDR3 is TGTGCCAGCAGCGTAGGATCGTCTTGGCCCCGACTGGGAAACACCATATATTTT. This codes for CASSVGSSWPRLGNTIYF.

The J gene is TRBJ1-5, the V gene TRBV6-5; 7 nucleotides match TRBD1. V shed 5 bases, J shed 5 bases, and the junction held 9 bases outside the gene matches. The germline CDR1 and CDR2 sequences are MNHEY and SVGAGI. The CDR3 consists of 15 residues. CDR3 DNA sequence: TGTGCCAGCAGTCCCGAGGACAGGCCTTATCAGCCCCAGCATTTT. Protein product: CASSPEDRPYQPQHF.

The rearrangement links TRBV7-2 to TRBJ2-5; 14 positions match TRBD2. The CDR3 has 16 residues. Germline trimming cut 4 bases from V and 2 bases from J; bases unmatched to any gene: 3. Germline V gives CDR1 SGHTA, CDR2 FQGNSA. The CDR3 bases are TGTGCCAGCAGCTCGGGGACTAGCGGGAGACAAGAGACCCAGTACTTC. Its protein is CASSSGTSGRQETQYF.

This clone appeared a single time. The chain combines TRBV5-4 with TRBJ1-4; weak D call: TRBD1 (6 bases). V shed 1 base and J shed 6 bases, with 13 bases lying between them. The germline V gene encodes CDR1 SGHNT and CDR2 YYREEE (reference sequence). The CDR3 runs to 15 residues. The CDR3 region has the DNA TGTGCCAGCAGCTTGACGACAGGCGGAGATGAAAAACTGTTTTTT. The encoded protein is CASSLTTGGDEKLFF.